This T cell receptor (beta chain) was found in a study of shared clonotypes between healthy human individuals. Study context: Each donor contributed plates that comprised three CD4 naive, three CD4 memory, two CD8 naive and one CD8 memory.

The CDR3 runs to 16 residues. CDR1 is MGHRA, CDR2 YSYEKL, per germline. Unmatched junction bases numbered 1, after V lost 4 bases and J lost 0 bases. This table comes from immunoSEQ multiplex PCR, and its TCRdb copy is limited to in-frame clones, with some not included. The table lists a few million clones, more than 90% of them singletons. Concerning this clone: Antigen unknown.

Points from the study as a whole: Naive subsets generally had larger estimated richness than memory subsets. There were few donors, and this limited the genetic and exposure-history diversity represented. Inspection by rarefaction showed sorted-subset sequencing to be incomplete despite large depth.

The sequencing sample was made of naive CD4+ T cells sorted from blood. Subset here: CD45RA+ positively selected. The chain links TRBV4-1 to TRBJ2-1; 12 bases agree with TRBD2. The receptor was derived from a man aged 18 to 35 in good health. CDR3 region: CASSRTSGDSYNEQFF. The CDR3 nucleotides read TGCGCCAGCAGCCGGACTAGCGGGGACTCCTACAATGAGCAGTTCTTC.